The sequence of this T cell receptor beta chain was determined in a study of beta chain features in type 1 diabetes. For the study at large: Age, gender and cell yields were similar between patients and healthy donors.

Germline CDR1 SGHDT, CDR2 YYEEEE. Trimming stripped 3 bases from V and 12 bases from J, with 10 bases between. This CDR3 has 11 residues. General study results and limits: There was a moderate but significant shortening of TCRB CDR3s in all four CD4+ subsets of Type 1 diabetes patients. Diminished insertions and augmented deletions at VDJ junctions characterized type 1 diabetes patients. PCR might pick shorter templates more often, in the same way for patients and controls.

Researchers reported sorting CD4+ naive, central memory, regulatory and stem cell-like memory cells via CD45RO/CCR7/CD25/CD127/CD95/CD27. As for this clone: Antigen specificity is unknown.

The investigators reverse transcribed all of the isolated RNA, so they sequenced expressed TCRB transcripts. Clones were sequenced by immunoSEQ multiplex PCR, and TCRdb holds only the in-frame ones, with some missing. This table has 550,000 to 850,000 clones, around an eighth appearing once. This receptor was taken from a young man with type 1 diabetes. Specimen: naive CD4+ T cells from blood. The V gene is TRBV5-6, the J gene TRBJ2-1; D may be TRBD2 (6 bases). The CDR3 region is CASSWAGRQFF. CDR3 nucleotides: TGTGCCAGCAGCTGGGCGGGGCGGCAGTTCTTC.